Following are 4 T cell receptor beta chains from one sample sequenced in a study of blood T cell repertoires in COVID-19. This table comes from immunoSEQ multiplex PCR, and its TCRdb copy is limited to in-frame clones, with some not included. The sample contains roughly 180,000 clones, around 83% of which appear only once. Sequenced material: peripheral blood. Every receptor here comes from a man between 18 and 29 years old with acute or convalescent COVID-19.

The V and J genes are TRBV30 and TRBJ1-1; TRBD1 is a possible D gene (5 bases). The CDR3 contains 13 residues. V was clipped by 3 bases and J by 1 base, with 9 bases between them. Germline V gives CDR1 GTSNPN, CDR2 SVGIG (reference sequence). The CDR3 protein is CAWRSDRNTEAFF. The CDR3 nucleotides are TGTGCCTGGAGATCCGACAGGAACACTGAAGCTTTCTTT.

This chain joins TRBV27 and TRBJ2-7; D possibly corresponds to TRBD2 (6 bases). This CDR3 contains 13 residues. Germline V gene sequence: CDR1 MNHEY, CDR2 SMNVEV (reference sequence). V lost 6 bases and J 4 bases, leaving 13 bases between the germline ends. The CDR3 sequence is CASSVSRGYEQYV. CDR3 DNA sequence: TGTGCCAGCAGCGTATCTCGGGGGTACGAGCAGTACGTC.

The chain uses TRBV10-2 and TRBJ1-5; 9 bases agree with TRBD1. Losses at the gene ends were 4 bases for V and 6 bases for J; bases not matched to a gene: 1. This CDR3 spans 13 amino acids. CDR1 and CDR2 (germline): WSHSY, SAAADI. The CDR3 sequence is CASSGDRAQPQHF. CDR3 coding DNA: TGCGCCAGCAGTGGGGACAGGGCTCAGCCCCAGCATTTT.

J is TRBJ1-4 and V is TRBV28; 8 positions agree with TRBD1. The CDR3 is 15 amino acids. Germline CDR1 MDHEN, CDR2 SYDVKM. Trimming took 6 bases from V and 7 from J; bases not matched to a gene: 10. The CDR3, as DNA: TGTGCCAGCAGACTCAGGGGGCTCGGAGGTGAAAAACTGTTTTTT. This sequence encodes CASRLRGLGGEKLFF.